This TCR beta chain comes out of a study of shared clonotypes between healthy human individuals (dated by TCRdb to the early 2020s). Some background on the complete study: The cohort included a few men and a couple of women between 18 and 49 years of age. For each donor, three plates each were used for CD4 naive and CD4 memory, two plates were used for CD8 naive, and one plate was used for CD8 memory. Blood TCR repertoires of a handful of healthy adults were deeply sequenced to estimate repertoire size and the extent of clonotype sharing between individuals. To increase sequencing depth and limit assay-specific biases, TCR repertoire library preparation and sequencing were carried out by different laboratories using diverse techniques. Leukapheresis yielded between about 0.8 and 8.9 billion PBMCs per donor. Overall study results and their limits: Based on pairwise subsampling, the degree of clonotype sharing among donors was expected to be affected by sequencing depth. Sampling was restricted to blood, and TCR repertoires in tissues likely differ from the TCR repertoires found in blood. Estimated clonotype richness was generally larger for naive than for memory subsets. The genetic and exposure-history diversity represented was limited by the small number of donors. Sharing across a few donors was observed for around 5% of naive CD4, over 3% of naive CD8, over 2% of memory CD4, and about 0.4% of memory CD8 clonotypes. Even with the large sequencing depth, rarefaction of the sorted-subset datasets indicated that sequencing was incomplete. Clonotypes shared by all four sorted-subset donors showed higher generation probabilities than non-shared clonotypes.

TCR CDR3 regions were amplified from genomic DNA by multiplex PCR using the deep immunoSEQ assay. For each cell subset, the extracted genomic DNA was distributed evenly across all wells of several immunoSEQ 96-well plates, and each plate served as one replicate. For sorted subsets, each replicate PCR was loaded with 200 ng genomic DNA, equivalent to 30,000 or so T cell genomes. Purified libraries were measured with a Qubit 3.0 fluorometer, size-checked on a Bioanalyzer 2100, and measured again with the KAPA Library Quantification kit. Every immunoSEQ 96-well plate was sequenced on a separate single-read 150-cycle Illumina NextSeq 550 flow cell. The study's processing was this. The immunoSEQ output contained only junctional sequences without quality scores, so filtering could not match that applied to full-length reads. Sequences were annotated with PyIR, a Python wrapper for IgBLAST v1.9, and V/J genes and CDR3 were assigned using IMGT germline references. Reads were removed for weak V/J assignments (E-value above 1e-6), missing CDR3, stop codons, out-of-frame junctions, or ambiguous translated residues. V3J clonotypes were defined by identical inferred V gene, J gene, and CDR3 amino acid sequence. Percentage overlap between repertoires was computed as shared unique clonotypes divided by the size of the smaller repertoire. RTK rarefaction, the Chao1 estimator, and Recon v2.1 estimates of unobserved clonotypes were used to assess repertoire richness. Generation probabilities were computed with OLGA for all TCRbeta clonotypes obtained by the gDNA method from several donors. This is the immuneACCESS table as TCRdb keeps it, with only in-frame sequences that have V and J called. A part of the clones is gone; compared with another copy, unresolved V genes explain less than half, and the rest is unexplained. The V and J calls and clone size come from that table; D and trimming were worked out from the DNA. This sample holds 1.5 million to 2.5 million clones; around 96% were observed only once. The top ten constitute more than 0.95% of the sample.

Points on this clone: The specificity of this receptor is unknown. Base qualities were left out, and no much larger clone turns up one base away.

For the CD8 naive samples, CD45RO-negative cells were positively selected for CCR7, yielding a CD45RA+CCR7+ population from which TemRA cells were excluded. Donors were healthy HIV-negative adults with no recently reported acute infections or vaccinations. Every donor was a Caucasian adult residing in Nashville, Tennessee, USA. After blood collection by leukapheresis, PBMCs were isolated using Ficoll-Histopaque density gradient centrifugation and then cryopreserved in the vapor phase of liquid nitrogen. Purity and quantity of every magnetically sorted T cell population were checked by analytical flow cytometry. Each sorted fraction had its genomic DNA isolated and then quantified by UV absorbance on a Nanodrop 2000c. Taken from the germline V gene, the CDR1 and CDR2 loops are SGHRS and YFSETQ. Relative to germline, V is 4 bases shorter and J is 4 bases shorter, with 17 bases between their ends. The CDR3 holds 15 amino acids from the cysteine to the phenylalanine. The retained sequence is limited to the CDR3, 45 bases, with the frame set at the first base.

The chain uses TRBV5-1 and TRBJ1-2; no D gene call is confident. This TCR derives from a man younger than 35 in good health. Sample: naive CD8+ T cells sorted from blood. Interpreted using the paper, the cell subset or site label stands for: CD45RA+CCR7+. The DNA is TGCGCCAGCAGCGACCCCCGACAATCCGGCTATGGCTACACCTTC. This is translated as CASSDPRQSGYGYTF.